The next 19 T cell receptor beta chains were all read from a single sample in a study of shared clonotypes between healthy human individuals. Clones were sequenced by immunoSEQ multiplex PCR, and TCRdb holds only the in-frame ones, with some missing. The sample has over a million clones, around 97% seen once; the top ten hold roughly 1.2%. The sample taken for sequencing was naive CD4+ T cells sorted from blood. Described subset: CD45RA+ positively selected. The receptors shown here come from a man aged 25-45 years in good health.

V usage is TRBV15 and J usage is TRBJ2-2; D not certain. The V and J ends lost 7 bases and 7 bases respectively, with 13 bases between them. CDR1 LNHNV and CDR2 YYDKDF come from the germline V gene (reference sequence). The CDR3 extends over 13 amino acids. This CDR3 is CATMIELNGELFF. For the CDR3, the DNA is TGTGCCACCATGATCGAACTGAACGGGGAGCTGTTTTTT.

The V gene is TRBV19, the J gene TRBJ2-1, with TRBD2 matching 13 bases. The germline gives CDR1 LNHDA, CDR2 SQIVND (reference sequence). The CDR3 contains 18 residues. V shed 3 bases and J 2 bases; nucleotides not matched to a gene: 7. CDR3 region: CASSMWVGLAGAYNEQFF. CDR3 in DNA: TGTGCCAGTAGTATGTGGGTCGGACTAGCGGGAGCCTACAATGAGCAGTTCTTC.

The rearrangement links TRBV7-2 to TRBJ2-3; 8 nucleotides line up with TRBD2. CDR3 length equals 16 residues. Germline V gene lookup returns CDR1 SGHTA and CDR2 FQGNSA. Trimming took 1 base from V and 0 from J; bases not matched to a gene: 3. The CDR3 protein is CASSLVSSGSTDTQYF. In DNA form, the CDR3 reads TGTGCCAGCAGCTTAGTGTCTAGCGGGAGCACAGATACGCAGTATTTT.

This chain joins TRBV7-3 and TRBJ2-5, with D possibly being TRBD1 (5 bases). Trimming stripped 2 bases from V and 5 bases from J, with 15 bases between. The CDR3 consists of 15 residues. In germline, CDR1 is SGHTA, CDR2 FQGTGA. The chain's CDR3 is CASSLVGGKGETQYF. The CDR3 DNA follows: TGTGCCAGCAGCTTAGTCGGTGGGAAGGGGGAGACCCAGTACTTC.

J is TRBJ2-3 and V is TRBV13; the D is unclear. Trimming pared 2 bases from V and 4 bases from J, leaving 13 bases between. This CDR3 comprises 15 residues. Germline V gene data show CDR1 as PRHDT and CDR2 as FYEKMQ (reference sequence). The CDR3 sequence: CASSLPENAPDTQYF. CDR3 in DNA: TGTGCCAGCAGCTTACCGGAAAACGCACCAGATACGCAGTATTTT.

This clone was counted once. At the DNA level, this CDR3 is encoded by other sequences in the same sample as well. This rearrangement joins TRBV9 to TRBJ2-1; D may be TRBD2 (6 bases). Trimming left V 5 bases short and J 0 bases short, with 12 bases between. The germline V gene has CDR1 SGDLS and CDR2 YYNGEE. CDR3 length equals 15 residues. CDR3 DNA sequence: TGTGCCAGCAGTGGTAGCGGCGACTCCTACAATGAGCAGTTCTTC. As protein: CASSGSGDSYNEQFF.

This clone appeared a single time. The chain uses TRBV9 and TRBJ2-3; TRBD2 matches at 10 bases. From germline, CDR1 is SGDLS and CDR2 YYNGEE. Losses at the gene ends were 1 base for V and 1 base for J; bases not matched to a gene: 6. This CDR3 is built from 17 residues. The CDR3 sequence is CASSVLSGRAGTDTQYF. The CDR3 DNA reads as TGTGCCAGCAGCGTACTAAGCGGGAGGGCTGGCACAGATACGCAGTATTTT.

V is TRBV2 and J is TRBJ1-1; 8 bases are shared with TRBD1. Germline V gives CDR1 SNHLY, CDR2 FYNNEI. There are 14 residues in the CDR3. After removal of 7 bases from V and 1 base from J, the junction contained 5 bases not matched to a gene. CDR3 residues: CASTLQGGNTEAFF. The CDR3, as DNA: TGTGCCAGCACCTTACAGGGGGGGAACACTGAAGCTTTCTTT. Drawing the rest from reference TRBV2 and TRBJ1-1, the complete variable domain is EPEVTQTPSHQVTQMGQEVILRCVPISNHLYFYWYRQILGQKVEFLVSFYNNEISEKSEIFDDQFSVERPDGSNFTLKIRSTKLEDSAMYFCASTLQGGNTEAFFGQGTRLTVV.

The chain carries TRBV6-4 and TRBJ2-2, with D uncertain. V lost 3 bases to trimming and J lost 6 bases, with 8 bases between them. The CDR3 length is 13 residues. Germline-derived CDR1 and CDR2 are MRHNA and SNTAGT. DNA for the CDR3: TGTGCCAGCAGTGAATGGGCCGCCGGGGAGCTGTTTTTT. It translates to CASSEWAAGELFF.

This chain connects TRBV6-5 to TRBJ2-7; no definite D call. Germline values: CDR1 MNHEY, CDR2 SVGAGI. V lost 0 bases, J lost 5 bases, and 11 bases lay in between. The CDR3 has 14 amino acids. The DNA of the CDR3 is TGTGCCAGCAGTTACTCCGGCGTAAGCCACGAGCAGTACTTC. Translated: CASSYSGVSHEQYF.

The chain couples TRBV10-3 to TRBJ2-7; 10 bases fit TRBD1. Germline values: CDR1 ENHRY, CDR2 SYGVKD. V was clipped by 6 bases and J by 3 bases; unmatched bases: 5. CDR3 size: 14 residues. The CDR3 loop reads CAIRDRGTNYEQYF. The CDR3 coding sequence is TGTGCCATCAGGGACAGGGGGACCAACTACGAGCAGTACTTC.

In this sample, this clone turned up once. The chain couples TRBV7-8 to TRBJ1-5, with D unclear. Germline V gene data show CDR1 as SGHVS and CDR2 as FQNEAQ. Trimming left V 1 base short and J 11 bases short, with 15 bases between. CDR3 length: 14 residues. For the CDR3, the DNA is TGTGCCAGCAGCTTAGGCAACAACCTCGGGTCCCAGCATTTT. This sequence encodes CASSLGNNLGSQHF.

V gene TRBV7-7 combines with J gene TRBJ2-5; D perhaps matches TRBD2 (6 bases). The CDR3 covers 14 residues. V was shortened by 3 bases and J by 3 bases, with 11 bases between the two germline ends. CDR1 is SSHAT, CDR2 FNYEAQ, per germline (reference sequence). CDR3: CASSFSGGEETQYF. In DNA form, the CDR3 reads TGTGCCAGCAGCTTCTCCGGGGGAGAAGAGACCCAGTACTTC.

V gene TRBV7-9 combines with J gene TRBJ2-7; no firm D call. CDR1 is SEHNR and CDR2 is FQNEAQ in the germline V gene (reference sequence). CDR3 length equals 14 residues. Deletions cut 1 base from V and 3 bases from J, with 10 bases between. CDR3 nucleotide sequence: TGTGCCAGCAGCTTAGGGAACCTCTTCTACGAGCAGTACTTC. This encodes CASSLGNLFYEQYF.

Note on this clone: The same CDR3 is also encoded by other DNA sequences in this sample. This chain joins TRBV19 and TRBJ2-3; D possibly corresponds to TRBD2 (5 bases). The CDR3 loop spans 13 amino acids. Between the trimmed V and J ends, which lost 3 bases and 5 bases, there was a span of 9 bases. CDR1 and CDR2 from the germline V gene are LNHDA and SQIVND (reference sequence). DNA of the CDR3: TGTGCCAGTAGTATTGGAGGTCTAGATACGCAGTATTTT. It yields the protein CASSIGGLDTQYF.

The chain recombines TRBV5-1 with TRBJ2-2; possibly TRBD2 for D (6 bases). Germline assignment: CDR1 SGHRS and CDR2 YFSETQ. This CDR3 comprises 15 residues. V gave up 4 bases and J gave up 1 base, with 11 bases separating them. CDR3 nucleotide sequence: TGCGCCAGCAGCGGACATAGCGGGAACACCGGGGAGCTGTTTTTT. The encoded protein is CASSGHSGNTGELFF.

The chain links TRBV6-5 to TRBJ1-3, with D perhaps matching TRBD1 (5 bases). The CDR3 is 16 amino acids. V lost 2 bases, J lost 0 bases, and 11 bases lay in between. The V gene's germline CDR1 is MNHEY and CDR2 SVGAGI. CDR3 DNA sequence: TGTGCCAGCAGTTACGGGAGGGGAGGCTCTGGAAACACCATATATTTT. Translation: CASSYGRGGSGNTIYF.

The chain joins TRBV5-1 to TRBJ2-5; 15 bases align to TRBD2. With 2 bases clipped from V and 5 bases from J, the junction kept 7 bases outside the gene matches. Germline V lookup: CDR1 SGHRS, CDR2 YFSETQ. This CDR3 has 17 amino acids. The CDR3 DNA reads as TGCGCCAGCAGCTTACCGGGACTAGCGGGGGGTACTGAGACCCAGTACTTC. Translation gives CASSLPGLAGGTETQYF.

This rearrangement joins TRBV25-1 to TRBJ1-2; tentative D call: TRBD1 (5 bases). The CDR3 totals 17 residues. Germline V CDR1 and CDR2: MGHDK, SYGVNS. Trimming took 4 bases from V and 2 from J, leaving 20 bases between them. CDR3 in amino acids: CASSVEAPGLTNYGYTF. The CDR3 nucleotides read TGTGCCAGCAGTGTAGAAGCTCCGGGACTGACGAACTATGGCTACACCTTC.